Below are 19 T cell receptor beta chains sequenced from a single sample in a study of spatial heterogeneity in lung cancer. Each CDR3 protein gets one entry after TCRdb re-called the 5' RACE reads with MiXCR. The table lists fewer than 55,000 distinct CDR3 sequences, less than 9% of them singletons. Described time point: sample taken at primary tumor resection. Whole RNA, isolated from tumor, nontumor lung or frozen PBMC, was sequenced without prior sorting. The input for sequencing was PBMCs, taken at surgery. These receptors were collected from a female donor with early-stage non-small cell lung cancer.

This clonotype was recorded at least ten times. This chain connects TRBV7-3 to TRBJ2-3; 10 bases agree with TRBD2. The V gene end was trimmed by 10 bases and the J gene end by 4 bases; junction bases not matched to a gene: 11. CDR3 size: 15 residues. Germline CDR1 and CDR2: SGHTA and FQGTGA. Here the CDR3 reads CAIRGLAGDSDTQYF. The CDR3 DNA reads TGTGCCATCCGTGGGCTAGCGGGGGACTCAGATACGCAGTATTTT. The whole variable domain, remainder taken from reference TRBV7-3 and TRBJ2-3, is GAGVSQTPSNKVTEKGKYVELRCDPISGHTALYWYRQSLGQGPEFLIYFQGTGAADDSGLPNDRFFAVRPEGSVSTLKIQRTERGDSAVYLCAIRGLAGDSDTQYFGPGTRLTVL.

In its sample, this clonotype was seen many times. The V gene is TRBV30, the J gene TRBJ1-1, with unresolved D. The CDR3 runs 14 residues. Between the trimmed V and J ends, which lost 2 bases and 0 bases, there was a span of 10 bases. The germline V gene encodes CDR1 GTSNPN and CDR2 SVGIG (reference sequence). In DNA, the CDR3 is TGTGCCTGGAGTCAAAGACACCTGAACACTGAAGCTTTCTTT. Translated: CAWSQRHLNTEAFF.

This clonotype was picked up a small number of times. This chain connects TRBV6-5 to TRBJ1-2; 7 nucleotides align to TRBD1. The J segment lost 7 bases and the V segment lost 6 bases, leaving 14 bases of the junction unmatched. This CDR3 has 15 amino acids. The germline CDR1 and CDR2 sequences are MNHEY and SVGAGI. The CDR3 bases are TGTGCCAGCAGCGATTTTCAGGGGGATCTCGGTGGCTACACCTTC. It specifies CASSDFQGDLGGYTF.

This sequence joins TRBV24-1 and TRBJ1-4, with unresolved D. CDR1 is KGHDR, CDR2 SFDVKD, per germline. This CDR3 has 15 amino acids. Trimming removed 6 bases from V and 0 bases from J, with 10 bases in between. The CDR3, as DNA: TGTGCCACCAGTAACAGCCGTTCAACTAATGAAAAACTGTTTTTT. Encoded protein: CATSNSRSTNEKLFF.

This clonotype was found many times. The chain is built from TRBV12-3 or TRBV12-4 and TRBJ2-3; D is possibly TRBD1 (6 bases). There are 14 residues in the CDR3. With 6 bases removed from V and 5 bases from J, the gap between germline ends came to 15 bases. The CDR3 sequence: CASSNSDSGDTQYF. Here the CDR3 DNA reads TGTGCCAGCAGCAACTCGGACAGTGGAGATACGCAGTATTTT.

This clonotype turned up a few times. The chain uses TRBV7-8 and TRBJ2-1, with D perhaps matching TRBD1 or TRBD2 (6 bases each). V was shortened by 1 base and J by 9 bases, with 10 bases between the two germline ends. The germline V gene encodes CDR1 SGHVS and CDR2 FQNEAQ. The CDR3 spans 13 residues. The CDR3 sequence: CASSLGRGAEQFF. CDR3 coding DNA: TGTGCCAGCAGCTTAGGGAGGGGGGCTGAGCAGTTCTTC.

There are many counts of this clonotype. CDR3 in amino acids: CASSLEVGGMGTEAFF. CDR3 DNA sequence: TGTGCCAGCAGCTTAGAAGTAGGGGGCATGGGCACTGAAGCTTTCTTT. The rearrangement links TRBV13 to TRBJ1-1; 7 nucleotides agree with TRBD1. The CDR3 totals 16 residues. Germline lookup yields CDR1 PRHDT and CDR2 FYEKMQ (reference sequence). Trimming at V came to 1 base and at J to 4 bases, leaving 9 bases not matched to a gene.

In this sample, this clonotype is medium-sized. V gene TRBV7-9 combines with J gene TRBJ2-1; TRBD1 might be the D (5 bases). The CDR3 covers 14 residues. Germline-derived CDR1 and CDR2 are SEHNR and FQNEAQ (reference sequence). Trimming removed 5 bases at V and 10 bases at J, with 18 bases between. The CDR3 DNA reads TGTGCCAGCAGCCTCGACGGGCTACAGGTAGAGCAGTTCTTC. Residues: CASSLDGLQVEQFF.

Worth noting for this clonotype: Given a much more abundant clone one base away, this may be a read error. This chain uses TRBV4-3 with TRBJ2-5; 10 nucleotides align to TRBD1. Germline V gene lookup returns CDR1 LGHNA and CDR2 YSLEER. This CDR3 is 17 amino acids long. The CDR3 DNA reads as TGCGCCAGCAGCCAAGAAGGAGACAGGGGGCAACAAGAGACCCCGTACTTC. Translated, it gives CASSQEGDRGQQETPYF.

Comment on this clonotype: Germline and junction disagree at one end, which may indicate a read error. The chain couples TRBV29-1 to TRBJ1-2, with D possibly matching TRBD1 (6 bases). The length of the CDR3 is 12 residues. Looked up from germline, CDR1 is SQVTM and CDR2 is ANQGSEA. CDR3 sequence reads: CSSGHIQGTLSF. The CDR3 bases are TGCAGCTCTGGCCATATACAGGGAACCCTCTCCTTC.

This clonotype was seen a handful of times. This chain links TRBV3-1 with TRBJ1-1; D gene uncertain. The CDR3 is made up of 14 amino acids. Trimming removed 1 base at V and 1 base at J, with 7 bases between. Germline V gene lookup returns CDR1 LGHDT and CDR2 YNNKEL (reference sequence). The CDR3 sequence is CASSQGWSNTEAFF. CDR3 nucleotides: TGTGCCAGCAGCCAAGGTTGGTCGAACACTGAAGCTTTCTTT.

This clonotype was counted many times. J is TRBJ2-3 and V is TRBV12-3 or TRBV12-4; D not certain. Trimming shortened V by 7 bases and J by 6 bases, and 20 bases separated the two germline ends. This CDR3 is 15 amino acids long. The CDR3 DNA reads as TGTGCCAGCACCCCGGCAAGCAGGAGACCCGATACGCAGTATTTT. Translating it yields CASTPASRRPDTQYF.

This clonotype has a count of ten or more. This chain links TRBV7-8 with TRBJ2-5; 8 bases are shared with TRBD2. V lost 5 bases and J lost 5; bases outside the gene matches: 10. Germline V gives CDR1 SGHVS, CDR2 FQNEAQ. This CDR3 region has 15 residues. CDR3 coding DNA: TGTGCCAGCAGCCCCTTTAGCGGGGTCCATGAGACCCAGTACTTC. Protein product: CASSPFSGVHETQYF. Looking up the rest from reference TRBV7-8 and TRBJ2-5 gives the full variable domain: GAGVSQSPRYKVAKRGQDVALRCDPISGHVSLFWYQQALGQGPEFLTYFQNEAQLDKSGLPSDRFFAERPEGSVSTLKIQRTQQEDSAVYLCASSPFSGVHETQYFGPGTRLLVL.

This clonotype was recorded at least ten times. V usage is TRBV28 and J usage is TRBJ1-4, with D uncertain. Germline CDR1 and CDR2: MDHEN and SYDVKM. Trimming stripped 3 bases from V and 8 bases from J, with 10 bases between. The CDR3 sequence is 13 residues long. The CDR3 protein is CASSLARTEKLFF. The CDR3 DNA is TGTGCCAGCAGTTTGGCCCGGACGGAAAAACTGTTTTTT.

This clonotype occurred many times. The CDR3 region is CSAQQLQETQYF. Here the CDR3 DNA reads TGCAGTGCACAACAGTTACAAGAGACCCAGTACTTC. The rearrangement links TRBV20-1 to TRBJ2-5, with D unclear. This CDR3 comprises 12 residues. Germline lookup yields CDR1 DFQATT and CDR2 SNEGSKA (reference sequence). The V and J ends lost 6 bases and 2 bases respectively, with 10 bases between them.

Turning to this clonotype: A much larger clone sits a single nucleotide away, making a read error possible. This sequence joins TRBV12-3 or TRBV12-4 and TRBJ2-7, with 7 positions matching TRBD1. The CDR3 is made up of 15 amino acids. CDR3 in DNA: TGTGCCAGCACCCTCATGACAGGGACCAACTACGAGCTGTACTTC. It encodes CASTLMTGTNYELYF.

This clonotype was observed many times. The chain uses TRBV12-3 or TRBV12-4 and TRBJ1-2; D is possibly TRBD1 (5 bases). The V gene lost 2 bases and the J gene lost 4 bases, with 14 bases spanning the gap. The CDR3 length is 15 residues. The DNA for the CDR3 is TGTGCCAGCAGTTTATTGAGTGCCGGGGGCTATGGCTACACCTTC. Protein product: CASSLLSAGGYGYTF.

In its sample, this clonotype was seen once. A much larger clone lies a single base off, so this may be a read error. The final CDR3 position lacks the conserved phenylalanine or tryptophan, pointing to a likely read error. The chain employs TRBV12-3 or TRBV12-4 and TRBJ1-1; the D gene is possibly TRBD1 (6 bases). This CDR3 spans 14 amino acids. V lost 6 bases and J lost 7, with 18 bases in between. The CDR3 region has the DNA TGTGCCAGCAGGCCCGGGACATCAAATCTTGAAGCTTTCCTT. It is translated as CASRPGTSNLEAFL.

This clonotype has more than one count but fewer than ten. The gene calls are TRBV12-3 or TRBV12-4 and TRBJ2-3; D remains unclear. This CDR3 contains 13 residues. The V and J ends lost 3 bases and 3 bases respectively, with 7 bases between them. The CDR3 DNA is TGTGCCAGCAGTTTCCCCGAGACAGATACGCAGTATTTT. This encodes CASSFPETDTQYF.